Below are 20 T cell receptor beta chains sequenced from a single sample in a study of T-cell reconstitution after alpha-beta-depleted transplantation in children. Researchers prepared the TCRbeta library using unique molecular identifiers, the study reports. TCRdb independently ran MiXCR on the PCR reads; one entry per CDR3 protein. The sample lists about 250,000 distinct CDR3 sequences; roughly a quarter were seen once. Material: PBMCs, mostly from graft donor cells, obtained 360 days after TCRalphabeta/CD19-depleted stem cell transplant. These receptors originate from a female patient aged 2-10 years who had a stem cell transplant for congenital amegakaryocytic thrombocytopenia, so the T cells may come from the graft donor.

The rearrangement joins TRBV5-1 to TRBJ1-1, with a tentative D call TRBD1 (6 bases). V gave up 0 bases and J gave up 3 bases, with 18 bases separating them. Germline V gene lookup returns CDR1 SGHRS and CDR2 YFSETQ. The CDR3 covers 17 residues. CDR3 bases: TGCGCCAGCAGCTTGGTCCTTTGGGGGCGGGCGGACACTGAAGCTTTCTTT. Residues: CASSLVLWGRADTEAFF.

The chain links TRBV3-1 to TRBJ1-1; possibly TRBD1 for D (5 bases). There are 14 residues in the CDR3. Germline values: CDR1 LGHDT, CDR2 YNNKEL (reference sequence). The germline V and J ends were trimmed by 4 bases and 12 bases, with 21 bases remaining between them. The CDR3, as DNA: TGTGCCAGCAGCCTGTACCGGGACGGAGGAGCCTCTTTCTTT. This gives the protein CASSLYRDGGASFF.

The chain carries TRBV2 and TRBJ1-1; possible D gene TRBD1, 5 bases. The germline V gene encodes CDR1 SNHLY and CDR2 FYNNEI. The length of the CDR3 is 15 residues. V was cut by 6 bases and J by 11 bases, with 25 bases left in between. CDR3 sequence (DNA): TGTGCCAGCAGCCCCATCTTGGGACGGGGGACTCGGGCTTTCTTT. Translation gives CASSPILGRGTRAFF.

The CDR3 DNA reads as TGTGCCAGCAGTGTCGAACACGGCTCTGGCTACACCTTC. It encodes CASSVEHGSGYTF. This chain connects TRBV6-1 to TRBJ1-2, with D unresolved. Germline assignment: CDR1 MNHNS and CDR2 SASEGT. Deletions cut 4 bases from V and 7 bases from J, with 13 bases between. This CDR3 has 13 residues.

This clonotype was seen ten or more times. CDR3 sequence (DNA): TGCAGCGTTGAAGAGGTCTCGGATGAGCAGTTCTTC. The encoded protein is CSVEEVSDEQFF. The chain carries TRBV29-1 and TRBJ2-1, with D uncertain. The CDR3 is 12 amino acids. V shed 0 bases and J shed 8 bases, with 8 bases lying between them. Germline V gene sequence: CDR1 SQVTM, CDR2 ANQGSEA.

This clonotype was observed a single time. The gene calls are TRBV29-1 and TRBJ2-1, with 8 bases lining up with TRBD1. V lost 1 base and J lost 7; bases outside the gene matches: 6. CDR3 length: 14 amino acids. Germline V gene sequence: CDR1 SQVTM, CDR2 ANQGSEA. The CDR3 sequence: CSVEGATGANEQFF. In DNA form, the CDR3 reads TGCAGCGTTGAAGGGGCGACAGGGGCTAATGAGCAGTTCTTC.

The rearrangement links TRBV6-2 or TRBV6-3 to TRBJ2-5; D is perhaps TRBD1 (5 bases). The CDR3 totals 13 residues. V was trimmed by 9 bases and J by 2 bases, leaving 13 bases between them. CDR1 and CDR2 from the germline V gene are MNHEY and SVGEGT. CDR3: CASSTVLQETQYF. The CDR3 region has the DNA TGTGCCAGTTCGACAGTCCTTCAAGAGACCCAGTACTTC.

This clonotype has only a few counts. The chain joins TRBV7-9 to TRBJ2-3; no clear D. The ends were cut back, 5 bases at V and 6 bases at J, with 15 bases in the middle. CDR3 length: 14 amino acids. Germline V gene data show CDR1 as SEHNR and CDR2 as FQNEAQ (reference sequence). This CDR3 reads CASSRVGGDDTQYF. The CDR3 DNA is TGTGCCAGCAGCCGCGTGGGCGGCGACGATACGCAGTATTTT.

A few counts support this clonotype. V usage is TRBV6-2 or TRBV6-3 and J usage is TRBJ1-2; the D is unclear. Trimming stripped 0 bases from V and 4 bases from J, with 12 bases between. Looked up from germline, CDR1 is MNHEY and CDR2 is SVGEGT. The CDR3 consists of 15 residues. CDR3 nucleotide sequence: TGTGCCAGCAGTTACTCGATCGGCGAGGGCTATGGCTACACCTTC. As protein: CASSYSIGEGYGYTF.

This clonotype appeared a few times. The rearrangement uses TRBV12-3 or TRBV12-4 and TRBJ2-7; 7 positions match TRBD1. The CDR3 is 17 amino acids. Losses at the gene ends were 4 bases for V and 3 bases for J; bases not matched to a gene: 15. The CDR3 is CASSSAFSSGQSYEQYF. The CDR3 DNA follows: TGTGCCAGCAGTTCTGCCTTTAGTTCGGGACAGAGCTACGAGCAGTACTTC.

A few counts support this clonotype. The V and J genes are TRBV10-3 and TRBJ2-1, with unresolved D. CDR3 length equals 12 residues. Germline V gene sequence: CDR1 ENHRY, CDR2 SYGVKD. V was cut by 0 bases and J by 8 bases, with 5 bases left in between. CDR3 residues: CAISESTDEQFF. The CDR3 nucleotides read TGTGCCATCAGTGAGTCAACCGATGAGCAGTTCTTC.

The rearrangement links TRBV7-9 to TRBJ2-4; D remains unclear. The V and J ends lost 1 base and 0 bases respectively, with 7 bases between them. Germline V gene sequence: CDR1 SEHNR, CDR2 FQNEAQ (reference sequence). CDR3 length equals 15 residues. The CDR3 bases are TGTGCCAGCAGCTTAGTTATGACAGCCAAAAACATTCAGTACTTC. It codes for CASSLVMTAKNIQYF. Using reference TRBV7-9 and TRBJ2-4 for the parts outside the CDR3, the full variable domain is DTGVSQNPRHKITKRGQNVTFRCDPISEHNRLYWYRQTLGQGPEFLTYFQNEAQLEKSRLLSDRFSAERPKGSFSTLEIQRTEQGDSAMYLCASSLVMTAKNIQYFGAGTRLSVL.

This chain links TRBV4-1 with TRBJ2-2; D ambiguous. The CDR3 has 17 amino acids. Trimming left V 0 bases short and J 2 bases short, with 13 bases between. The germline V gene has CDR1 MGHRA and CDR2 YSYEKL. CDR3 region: CASSQDRALINTGELFF. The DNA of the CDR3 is TGCGCCAGCAGCCAAGATAGGGCACTAATTAACACCGGGGAGCTGTTTTTT.

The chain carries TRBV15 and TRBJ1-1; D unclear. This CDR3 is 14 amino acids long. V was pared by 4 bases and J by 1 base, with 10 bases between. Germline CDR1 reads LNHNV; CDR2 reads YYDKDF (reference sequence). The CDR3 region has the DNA TGTGCCACCAGCACCCCAATCGGGAACACTGAAGCTTTCTTT. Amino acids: CATSTPIGNTEAFF.

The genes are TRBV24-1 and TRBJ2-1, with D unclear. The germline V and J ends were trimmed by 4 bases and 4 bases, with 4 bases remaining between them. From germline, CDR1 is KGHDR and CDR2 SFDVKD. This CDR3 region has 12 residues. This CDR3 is CATSEGYNEQFF. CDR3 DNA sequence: TGTGCCACCAGTGAAGGTTACAATGAGCAGTTCTTC.

CDR3 nucleotides: TGTGCCAGCACGGGGGGAATGGATCCTAATGAGCAGTTCTTC. Translation: CASTGGMDPNEQFF. This chain links TRBV5-4 with TRBJ2-1; 7 positions match TRBD2. Germline V gene lookup returns CDR1 SGHNT and CDR2 YYREEE (reference sequence). This CDR3 is 14 amino acids long. J was trimmed by 7 bases and V by 6 bases; bases with no gene match: 10.

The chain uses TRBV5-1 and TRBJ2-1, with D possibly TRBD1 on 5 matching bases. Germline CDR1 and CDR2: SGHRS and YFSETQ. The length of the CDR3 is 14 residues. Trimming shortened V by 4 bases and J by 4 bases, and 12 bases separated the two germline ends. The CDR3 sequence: CASSRTRNYNEQFF. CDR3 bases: TGCGCCAGCAGCCGGACACGGAATTACAATGAGCAGTTCTTC.

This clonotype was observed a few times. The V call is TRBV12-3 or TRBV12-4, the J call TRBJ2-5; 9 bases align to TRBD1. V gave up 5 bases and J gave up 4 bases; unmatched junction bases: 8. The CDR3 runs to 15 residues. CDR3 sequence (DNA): TGTGCCAGCAGTAGGGACAGGGTGGCGGTAGAGACCCAGTACTTC. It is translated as CASSRDRVAVETQYF.

DNA of the CDR3: TGTGCCAGCAGCTTGGTTGGCAGGGGGCGAGACACCATATATTTT. Translating gives CASSLVGRGRDTIYF. This chain joins TRBV5-6 and TRBJ1-3, with 8 bases aligning to TRBD1. Trimming at V came to 0 bases and at J to 8 bases, leaving 7 bases not matched to a gene. The CDR3 length is 15 residues. Germline CDR1 is SGHDT and CDR2 is YYEEEE.

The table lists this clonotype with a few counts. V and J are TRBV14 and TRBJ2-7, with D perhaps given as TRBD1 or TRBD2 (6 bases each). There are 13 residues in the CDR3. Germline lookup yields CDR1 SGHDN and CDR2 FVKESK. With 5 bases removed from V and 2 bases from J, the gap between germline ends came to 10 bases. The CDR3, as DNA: TGTGCCAGCAGCGGGGGGCTGGCCTACGAGCAGTACTTC. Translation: CASSGGLAYEQYF.